The source of this TCR beta chain is a study of blood T cell repertoires in COVID-19. As processed by the authors: Reference gene primer amplification gave estimated nucleated cell counts. TCRdb's table, derived via immunoSEQ multiplex PCR, lists solely in-frame clones and lacks some. V, J and clone size are taken as reported in that table, and D and trimming were inferred from the DNA itself. Of more than 40,000 clones listed, roughly nine tenths are singletons. In its sample, this clone was seen a few times. This receptor was identified in a man aged 60-69 years with acute or convalescent COVID-19. The sequencing sample was made of peripheral blood.

CDR3 coding DNA: TGCGCCAGCAGCTCCACTAGTGCAGAGACCCAGTACTTC. Translation: CASSSTSAETQYF. V and J are TRBV5-1 and TRBJ2-5; TRBD2 is a possible D gene (5 bases). The CDR3 extends over 13 amino acids. Trimming removed 3 bases at V and 4 bases at J, with 10 bases between. Germline V gene sequence: CDR1 SGHRS, CDR2 YFSETQ. The complete variable domain, with remaining parts taken from reference TRBV5-1 and TRBJ2-5, reads KAGVTQTPRYLIKTRGQQVTLSCSPISGHRSVSWYQQTPGQGLQFLFEYFSETQRNKGNFPGRFSGRQFSNSRSEMNVSTLELGDSALYLCASSSTSAETQYFGPGTRLLVL.